The 18 T cell receptor beta chains reported below all come from one sample, sequenced in a study of T cells in Graves' hyperthyroidism and ophthalmopathy. Amplification of TCR beta CDR3 regions was performed using RNA transcripts as template. The HTBI primer set drove a first-round RT-PCR of the TCR CDR3. TCRdb used MiXCR to reprocess the multiplex PCR reads, holding one entry per CDR3 protein. In the table there are around 800,000 distinct CDR3 sequences, more than 30% of which are singletons. Sequenced input: blood. The receptor set was obtained from a man aged 18 to 30 with Graves' hyperthyroidism.

This clonotype was picked up a small number of times. The CDR3 reads CSATHGQSSGEQYF. CDR3 sequence (DNA): TGCAGTGCTACCCACGGACAGTCCTCAGGGGAGCAGTACTTC. The chain carries TRBV20-1 and TRBJ2-7; the D gene is possibly TRBD1 (6 bases). CDR3 length equals 14 residues. V dropped 4 bases and J dropped 7 bases, with 20 bases sitting between them. CDR1 is DFQATT, CDR2 SNEGSKA, per germline (reference sequence).

This chain uses TRBV7-9 with TRBJ1-1; a possible D gene is TRBD1 (6 bases). The CDR3 has 13 residues. The germline V gene encodes CDR1 SEHNR and CDR2 FQNEAQ (reference sequence). The V end lost 5 bases, the J end lost 3 bases, and 10 bases lay between the germline ends. CDR3 nucleotide sequence: TGTGCCAGCAGCACCGGGGGCTACACTGAAGCTTTCTTT. This encodes CASSTGGYTEAFF.

V gene TRBV29-1 combines with J gene TRBJ2-6, with a possible D match to TRBD1 (5 bases). The CDR3 loop spans 15 amino acids. V lost 0 bases, J lost 0 bases, and 6 bases lay in between. From germline, CDR1 is SQVTM and CDR2 ANQGSEA. CDR3 DNA sequence: TGCAGCGTTGAAGAAGGGGCCTCTGGGGCCAACGTCCTGACTTTC. The encoded protein is CSVEEGASGANVLTF.

This clonotype was seen many times. This chain joins TRBV7-9 and TRBJ1-5; 7 bases agree with TRBD1. The CDR3 is 12 residues long. Looked up from germline, CDR1 is SEHNR and CDR2 is FQNEAQ (reference sequence). Trimming cost V 6 bases and J 5 bases; bases outside gene matches: 1. CDR3 residues: CASRQGYQPQHF. The CDR3 nucleotides are TGTGCCAGCAGACAGGGGTATCAGCCCCAGCATTTT. Using reference TRBV7-9 and TRBJ1-5 for the parts outside the CDR3, the full variable domain is DTGVSQNPRHKITKRGQNVTFRCDPISEHNRLYWYRQTLGQGPEFLTYFQNEAQLEKSRLLSDRFSAERPKGSFSTLEIQRTEQGDSAMYLCASRQGYQPQHFGDGTRLSIL.

This clonotype was picked up a small number of times. The chain's CDR3 is CSARPGTRVSGEQYF. CDR3 DNA: TGCAGTGCTAGGCCCGGGACTAGGGTCTCGGGGGAGCAGTACTTC. This chain connects TRBV20-1 to TRBJ2-7; 8 nucleotides line up with TRBD2. CDR1 and CDR2 (germline): DFQATT, SNEGSKA (reference sequence). V shed 3 bases, J shed 7 bases, and the junction held 14 bases outside the gene matches. The CDR3 spans 15 residues.

This chain links TRBV19 with TRBJ1-4, with D tentatively TRBD1 (5 bases). Germline values: CDR1 LNHDA, CDR2 SQIVND (reference sequence). V lost 9 bases to trimming and J lost 2 bases, with 22 bases between them. The CDR3 runs 17 residues. For the CDR3, the DNA is TGTGCCAGCGGGACTACCGACCCAACGCTCACTAATGAAAAACTGTTTTTT. Protein sequence: CASGTTDPTLTNEKLFF.

The chain recombines TRBV2 with TRBJ1-3, with D possibly TRBD1 on 5 matching bases. CDR3 length equals 17 residues. The germline V and J ends were trimmed by 6 bases and 0 bases, with 18 bases remaining between them. CDR1 and CDR2 (germline): SNHLY, FYNNEI. CDR3 sequence: CASSPIRGQSSGNTIYF. The CDR3, as DNA: TGTGCCAGCAGCCCAATCCGGGGCCAGAGCTCTGGAAACACCATATATTTT.

The V gene is TRBV10-3, the J gene TRBJ2-5, with 13 bases lining up with TRBD2. The CDR3 has 15 residues. V shed 6 bases, J shed 5 bases, and the junction held 6 bases outside the gene matches. Germline V CDR1 and CDR2: ENHRY, SYGVKD. DNA for the CDR3: TGTGCCATCAGGCCGGGACTAGCGGGGCTGGAGACCCAGTACTTC. Its translation is CAIRPGLAGLETQYF.

This clonotype was detected a few times. J is TRBJ1-1 and V is TRBV19; 10 bases agree with TRBD1. The CDR3 contains 15 residues. Per germline, CDR1 LNHDA and CDR2 SQIVND (reference sequence). Germline trimming cut 3 bases from V and 3 bases from J; bases unmatched to any gene: 4. The CDR3 loop is CASSIGGQGDTEAFF. The CDR3 nucleotides read TGTGCCAGTAGTATTGGTGGACAGGGGGACACTGAAGCTTTCTTT.

This clonotype was found many times. V is TRBV7-2 and J is TRBJ2-7; 9 nucleotides match TRBD2. Unmatched junction bases numbered 3, after V lost 3 bases and J lost 0 bases. Germline assignment: CDR1 SGHTA and CDR2 FQGNSA. This CDR3 comprises 15 residues. CDR3 sequence: CASSLDSGSSYEQYF. In DNA, the CDR3 is TGTGCCAGCAGCTTGGATAGCGGGAGCTCCTACGAGCAGTACTTC.

This clonotype was counted many times. This chain links TRBV2 with TRBJ2-7; D not certain. CDR1 is SNHLY and CDR2 is FYNNEI in the germline V gene. This CDR3 contains 15 residues. Trimming took off 1 base at V and 1 base at J, with 11 bases between the two ends. The CDR3 DNA reads as TGTGCCAGCAGTGAAGTGTGGGAAGGGTCCTACGAGCAGTACTTC. Its translation is CASSEVWEGSYEQYF.

The chain couples TRBV20-1 to TRBJ1-5; 8 nucleotides agree with TRBD1. Looked up from germline, CDR1 is DFQATT and CDR2 is SNEGSKA (reference sequence). This CDR3 has 16 residues. The V and J ends lost 3 bases and 7 bases, in that order; junction bases with no gene match: 14. The CDR3 DNA is TGCAGTGCTAGTTGGGGGCAGGGGGCTTACGAGCAGCCCCAGCATTTT. Translating it yields CSASWGQGAYEQPQHF.

On this clonotype itself: One end of the junction is discordant with germline, which a read error may explain. CDR3 in amino acids: CASSSGLAGGETQHF. The CDR3 DNA sequence: TGTGCCAGCAGCTCTGGACTAGCGGGGGGAGAGACCCAGCACTTC. The J gene is TRBJ2-5, the V gene TRBV10-3, with 14 bases that match TRBD2. This CDR3 is built from 15 residues. Germline V gene sequence: CDR1 ENHRY, CDR2 SYGVKD.

This clonotype came up a few times. This CDR3 is CKIFNMNTEAFF. In DNA form, the CDR3 reads TGCAAAATATTCAATATGAACACTGAAGCTTTCTTT. The chain combines TRBV20-1 with TRBJ1-1, with unresolved D. The V gene's germline CDR1 is DFQATT and CDR2 SNEGSKA (reference sequence). There are 12 residues in the CDR3.

This rearrangement joins TRBV12-3 or TRBV12-4 to TRBJ2-5; 13 bases are shared with TRBD2. This CDR3 has 17 residues. J lost 2 bases, V lost 6 bases, and 9 bases had no gene match. For the CDR3, the DNA is TGTGCCAGCAGCTTTGCACTAGCGGGAGGGATTCAAGAGACCCAGTACTTC. Translation gives CASSFALAGGIQETQYF.

There are many counts of this clonotype. J is TRBJ1-1 and V is TRBV5-6; no reliable D call. Per the germline V gene, CDR1 is SGHDT and CDR2 is YYEEEE. V lost 0 bases to trimming and J lost 7 bases, with 10 bases between them. This CDR3 is built from 13 residues. The CDR3 DNA is TGTGCCAGCAGCTTGGCGTCCGCGGTTGAAGCTTTCTTT. It codes for CASSLASAVEAFF.

Concerning this clonotype: The junction departs from the called germline gene at one end, perhaps through a read error. The chain employs TRBV20-1 and TRBJ2-5; D possibly uses TRBD1 or TRBD2 (5 bases each). Germline V gene sequence: CDR1 DFQATT, CDR2 SNEGSKA (reference sequence). The CDR3 is 12 amino acids. The CDR3 nucleotides read TGCAGTGCCCGGCCGGGGACGGAGACCCAGTCCTTC. Translation: CSARPGTETQSF.

V is TRBV5-8 and J is TRBJ1-5, with TRBD1 matching over 7 bases. This CDR3 is built from 15 residues. Germline V lookup: CDR1 SGHTS, CDR2 YDEGEE. V was pared by 5 bases and J by 0 bases, with 5 bases of the junction left unmatched. As DNA, the CDR3 is TGTGCCAGCAGGAGGACAGGCGTTAGCAATCAGCCCCAGCATTTT. Protein: CASRRTGVSNQPQHF.